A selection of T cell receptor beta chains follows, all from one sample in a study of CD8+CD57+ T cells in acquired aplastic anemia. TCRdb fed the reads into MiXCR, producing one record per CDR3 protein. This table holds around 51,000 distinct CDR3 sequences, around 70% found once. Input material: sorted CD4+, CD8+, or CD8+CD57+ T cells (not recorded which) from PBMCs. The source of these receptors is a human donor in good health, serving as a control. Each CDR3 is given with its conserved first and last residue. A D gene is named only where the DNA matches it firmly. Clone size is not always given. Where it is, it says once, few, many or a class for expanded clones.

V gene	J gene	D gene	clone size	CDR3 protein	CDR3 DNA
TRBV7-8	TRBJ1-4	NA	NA	CASSLVAGEKLFF	TGTGCCAGCAGCTTAGTTGCAGGTGAAAAACTGTTTTTT
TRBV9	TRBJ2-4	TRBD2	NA	CASSVGLLRTSGGAENIQYF	TGTGCCAGCAGCGTAGGTCTCCTTAGGACTAGCGGGGGGGCGGAAAACATTCAGTACTTC
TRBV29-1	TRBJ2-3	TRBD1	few	CSVDGTGGADTQYF	TGCAGCGTGGATGGGACAGGGGGCGCAGATACGCAGTATTTT
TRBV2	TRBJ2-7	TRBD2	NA	CASTAGGPYEQYF	TGTGCCAGCACCGCGGGGGGGCCCTACGAGCAGTACTTC
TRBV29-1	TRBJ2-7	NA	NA	CSVEGRNYEQYF	TGCAGCGTTGAAGGCAGAAACTACGAGCAGTACTTC
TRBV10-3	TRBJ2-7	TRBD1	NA	CAISESEGTGDYEQYF	TGTGCCATCAGTGAGAGCGAGGGGACAGGGGACTACGAGCAGTACTTC
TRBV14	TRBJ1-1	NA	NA	CASSPLSERAFF	TGTGCCAGCAGCCCCCTATCCGAAAGGGCTTTCTTT
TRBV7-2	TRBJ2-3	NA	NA	CASTSRRTDTQYF	TGTGCCAGCACCTCGCGGAGGACAGATACGCAGTATTTT
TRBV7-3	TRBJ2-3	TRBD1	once	CASSRTGADTQYF	TGCGCCAGCAGCCGAACAGGGGCGGATACGCAGTATTTT
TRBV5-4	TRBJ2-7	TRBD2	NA	CASSYGLAGEAYEQYF	TGTGCCAGCAGCTACGGACTAGCGGGAGAGGCGTACGAGCAGTACTTC
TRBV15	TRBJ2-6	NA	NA	CATSSVRGSGANVLTF	TGTGCCACCAGCAGTGTCAGGGGCTCTGGGGCCAACGTCCTGACTTTC
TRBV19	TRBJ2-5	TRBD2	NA	CASSGGGGRETQYF	TGTGCCAGTAGCGGTGGGGGAGGGCGAGAGACCCAGTACTTC
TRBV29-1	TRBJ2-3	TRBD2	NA	CSVSVTSGGARDTQYF	TGCAGCGTTAGCGTGACTAGCGGGGGGGCACGGGATACGCAGTATTTT
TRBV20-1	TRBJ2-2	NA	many	CSASTFTFPGELFF	TGCAGTGCTAGTACATTTACGTTCCCCGGGGAGCTGTTTTTT
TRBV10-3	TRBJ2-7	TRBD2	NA	CAISGASGSVEQYF	TGTGCCATCAGTGGGGCTAGCGGGAGCGTCGAGCAGTACTTC
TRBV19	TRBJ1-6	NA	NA	CASRGGRNSPLHF	TGTGCCAGTCGTGGGGGGCGGAATTCACCCCTCCACTTT
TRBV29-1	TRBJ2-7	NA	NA	CSAEQEGVEQYF	TGCAGCGCCGAGCAAGAGGGGGTCGAGCAGTACTTC
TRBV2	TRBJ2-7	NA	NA	CANSEGTGWEQYF	TGTGCCAACAGTGAAGGCACCGGTTGGGAGCAGTACTTC
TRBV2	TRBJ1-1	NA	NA	CASSETRERNTEAFF	TGTGCCAGCAGTGAGACCAGGGAGAGGAACACTGAAGCTTTCTTT
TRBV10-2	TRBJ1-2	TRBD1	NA	CASSKQSGQLNYGYTF	TGCGCCAGCAGTAAACAGTCGGGACAGCTGAACTATGGCTACACCTTC
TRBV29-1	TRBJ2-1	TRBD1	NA	CSGPSGQGRNNEQFF	TGCAGCGGTCCCTCCGGACAGGGTCGCAACAATGAGCAGTTCTTC
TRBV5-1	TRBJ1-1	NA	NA	CASSLSRLNTEAFF	TGCGCCAGCAGCCTTTCCCGGCTGAACACTGAAGCTTTCTTT
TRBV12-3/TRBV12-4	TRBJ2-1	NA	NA	CASGAYSYNEQFF	TGTGCCAGCGGGGCCTACTCCTACAATGAGCAGTTCTTC
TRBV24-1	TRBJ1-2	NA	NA	CATSDPPGQESYGYTF	TGTGCCACCAGTGATCCTCCGGGACAAGAGTCCTATGGCTACACCTTC
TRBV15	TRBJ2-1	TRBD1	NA	CATSRRGTAVCSEQFF	TGTGCCACCAGCAGGAGGGGGACAGCCGTGTGCAGTGAGCAGTTCTTC
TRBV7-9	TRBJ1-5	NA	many	CASSLDHQPQHF	TGTGCCAGCAGCCTAGACCATCAGCCCCAGCATTTT
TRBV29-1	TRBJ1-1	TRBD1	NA	CSAMTGGNTEAFF	TGCAGCGCCATGACAGGGGGGAACACTGAAGCTTTCTTT
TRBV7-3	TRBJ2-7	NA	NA	CASSQDFEQYF	TGTGCCAGCAGCCAAGACTTCGAGCAGTACTTC
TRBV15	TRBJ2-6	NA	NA	CATSNSRSSGANVLTF	TGTGCCACCAGCAACAGTCGAAGCTCTGGGGCCAACGTCCTGACTTTC
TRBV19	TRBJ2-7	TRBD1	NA	CASSMGTGRTYEQYF	TGTGCCAGTAGTATGGGGACAGGGAGGACCTACGAGCAGTACTTC
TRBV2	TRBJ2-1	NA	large	CASRLPGIDNEQFF	TGTGCCAGCAGGTTGCCAGGGATCGATAATGAGCAGTTCTTC
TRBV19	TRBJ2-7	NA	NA	CASSSSGAYEQYF	TGTGCCAGTAGTAGTTCTGGCGCCTACGAGCAGTACTTC
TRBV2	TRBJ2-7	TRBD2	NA	CASSPRSSGVGEQYF	TGTGCCAGCAGCCCTCGTAGTAGCGGGGTAGGCGAGCAGTACTTC
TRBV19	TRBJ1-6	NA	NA	CASSMVAYNSPLHF	TGTGCCAGTAGTATGGTCGCCTATAATTCACCCCTCCACTTT
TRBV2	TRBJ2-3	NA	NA	CASSPGSGTDTQYF	TGTGCCAGCAGCCCTGGATCTGGCACAGATACGCAGTATTTT
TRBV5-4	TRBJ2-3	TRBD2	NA	CASSRLAGKTDTQYF	TGTGCCAGCAGCCGACTAGCGGGAAAGACAGATACGCAGTATTTT
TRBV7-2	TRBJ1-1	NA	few	CASSLRATEAFF	TGTGCCAGCAGCTTGCGTGCCACTGAAGCTTTCTTT
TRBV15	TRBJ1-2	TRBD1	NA	CATSVRQGSYGYTF	TGTGCCACCAGCGTCCGACAGGGGTCCTATGGCTACACCTTC
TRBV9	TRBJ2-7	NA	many	CASSSHGELNYEQYF	TGTGCCAGCAGCTCCCACGGGGAACTGAACTACGAGCAGTACTTC
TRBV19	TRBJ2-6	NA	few	CASSMAGSGANVLTF	TGTGCCAGTAGTATGGCAGGCTCTGGGGCCAACGTCCTGACTTTC
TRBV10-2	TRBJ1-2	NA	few	CASSEDNGYTF	TGCGCCAGCAGTGAAGATAATGGCTACACCTTC
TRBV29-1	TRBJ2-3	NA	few	CSVEHRVNTDTQYF	TGCAGCGTTGAGCACAGGGTCAACACAGATACGCAGTATTTT
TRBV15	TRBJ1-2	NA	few	CATSRDYGVGYGYTF	TGTGCCACCAGCAGAGATTACGGTGTTGGCTATGGCTACACCTTC
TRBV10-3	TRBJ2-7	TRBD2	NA	CAISESSGSGLYEQYF	TGTGCCATCAGTGAGTCTAGCGGGAGTGGCCTCTACGAGCAGTACTTC
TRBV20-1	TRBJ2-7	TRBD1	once	CSARENGQALEQYF	TGCAGTGCTAGAGAAAACGGACAGGCCCTCGAGCAGTACTTC
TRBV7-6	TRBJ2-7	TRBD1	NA	CASSMQGAPYEQYF	TGTGCCAGCAGTATGCAGGGGGCGCCCTACGAGCAGTACTTC
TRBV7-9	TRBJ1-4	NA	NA	CASSLGPGEKLFF	TGTGCCAGCAGCTTAGGCCCGGGGGAAAAACTGTTTTTT
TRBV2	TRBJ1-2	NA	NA	CASSESRDTYGYTF	TGTGCCAGCAGTGAAAGTAGGGACACCTATGGCTACACCTTC
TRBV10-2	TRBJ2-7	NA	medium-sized	CASNEAPYEQYF	TGCGCCAGCAATGAAGCCCCCTACGAGCAGTACTTC
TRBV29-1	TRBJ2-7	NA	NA	CSVVKGAGEQHF	TGCAGCGTTGTTAAAGGGGCCGGGGAGCAGCACTTC
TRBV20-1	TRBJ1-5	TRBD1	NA	CGAVLSTGGASNQPQHF	TGCGGTGCCGTCCTTTCGACAGGGGGCGCGAGCAATCAGCCCCAGCATTTT
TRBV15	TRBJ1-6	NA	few	CATSSAGGYSPLHF	TGTGCCACCAGCAGTGCCGGAGGGTATTCACCCCTCCACTTT
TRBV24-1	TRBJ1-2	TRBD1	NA	CATSDSGTAFYGYTF	TGTGCCACCAGTGATTCCGGGACAGCCTTCTATGGCTACACCTTC
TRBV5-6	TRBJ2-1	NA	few	CASSYDISGPEQFF	TGTGCCAGCAGCTACGATATCTCGGGCCCCGAGCAGTTCTTC
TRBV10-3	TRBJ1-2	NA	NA	CAISGTDYYYGYTF	TGTGCCATCAGTGGGACAGACTATTACTATGGCTACACCTTC
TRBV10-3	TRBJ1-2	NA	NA	CAISAGSNYGYTF	TGTGCCATCAGTGCCGGTTCAAACTATGGCTACACCTTC
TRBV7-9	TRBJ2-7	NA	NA	CASSSNSYEQYF	TGTGCCAGCAGCTCGAACTCCTACGAACAGTACTTC
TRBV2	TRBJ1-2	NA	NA	CASSEVTANYGYTF	TGTGCCAGCAGTGAAGTCACGGCTAACTATGGCTACACCTTC
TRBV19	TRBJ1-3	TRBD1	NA	CASSGGQSSGNTIYF	TGTGCCAGTAGTGGGGGACAGAGCTCTGGAAACACCATATATTTT
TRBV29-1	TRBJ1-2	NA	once	CSVEEQDDGYTF	TGCAGCGTTGAGGAACAGGACGATGGCTACACCTTC